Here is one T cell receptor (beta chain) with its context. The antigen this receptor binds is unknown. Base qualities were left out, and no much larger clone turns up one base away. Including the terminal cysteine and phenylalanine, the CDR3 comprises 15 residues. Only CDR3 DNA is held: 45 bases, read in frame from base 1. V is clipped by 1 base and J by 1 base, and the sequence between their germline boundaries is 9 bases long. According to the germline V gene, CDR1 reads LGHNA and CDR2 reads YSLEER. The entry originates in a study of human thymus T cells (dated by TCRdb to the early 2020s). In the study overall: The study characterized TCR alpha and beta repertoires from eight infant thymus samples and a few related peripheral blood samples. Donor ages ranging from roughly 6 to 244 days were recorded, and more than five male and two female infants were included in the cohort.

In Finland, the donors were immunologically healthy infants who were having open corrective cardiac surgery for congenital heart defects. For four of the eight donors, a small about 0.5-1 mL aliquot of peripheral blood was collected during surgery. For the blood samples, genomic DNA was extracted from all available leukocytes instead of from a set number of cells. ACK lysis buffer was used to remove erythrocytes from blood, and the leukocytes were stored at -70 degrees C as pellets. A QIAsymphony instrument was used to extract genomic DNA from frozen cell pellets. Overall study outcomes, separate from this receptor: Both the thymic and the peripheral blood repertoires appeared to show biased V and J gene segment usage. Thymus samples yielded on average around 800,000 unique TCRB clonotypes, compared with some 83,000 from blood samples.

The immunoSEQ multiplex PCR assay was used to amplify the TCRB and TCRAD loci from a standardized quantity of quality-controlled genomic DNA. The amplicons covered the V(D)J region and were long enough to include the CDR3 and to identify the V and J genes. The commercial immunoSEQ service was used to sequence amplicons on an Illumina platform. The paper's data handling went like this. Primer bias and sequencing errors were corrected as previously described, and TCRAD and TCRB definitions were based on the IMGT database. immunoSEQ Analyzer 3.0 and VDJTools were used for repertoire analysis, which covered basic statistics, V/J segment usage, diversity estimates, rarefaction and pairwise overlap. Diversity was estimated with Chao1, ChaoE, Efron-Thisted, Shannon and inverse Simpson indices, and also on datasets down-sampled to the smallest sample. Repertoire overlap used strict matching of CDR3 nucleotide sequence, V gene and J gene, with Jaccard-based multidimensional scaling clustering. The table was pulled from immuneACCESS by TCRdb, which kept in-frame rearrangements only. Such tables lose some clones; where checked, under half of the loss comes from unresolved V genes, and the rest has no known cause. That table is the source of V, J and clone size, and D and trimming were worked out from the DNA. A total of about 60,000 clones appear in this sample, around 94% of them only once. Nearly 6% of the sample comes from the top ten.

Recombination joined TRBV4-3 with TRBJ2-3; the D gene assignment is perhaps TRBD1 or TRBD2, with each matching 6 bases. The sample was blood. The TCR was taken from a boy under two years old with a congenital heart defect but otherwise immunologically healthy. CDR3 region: CASSQAGGRTDTQYF. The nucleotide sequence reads TGCGCCAGCAGCCAAGCTGGGGGGCGCACAGATACGCAGTATTTT.